Listed here are 20 T cell receptor beta chains from one sample, sequenced in a study of T cell responses to AZD1222 COVID-19 vaccine. Profiling relied on immunoSEQ multiplex PCR, and the TCRdb table lists in-frame clones only, not all of them. The table includes around 69,000 clones, about 88% detected once. The sample here was peripheral blood, taken on day 0 of AZD1222 vaccination. Receptors originate from an adult in good health.

V and J are TRBV11-2 and TRBJ2-7; 10 nucleotides match TRBD2. The germline V gene has CDR1 SGHAT and CDR2 FQNNGV. The CDR3 length is 16 residues. The V and J ends lost 4 bases and 3 bases, in that order; junction bases with no gene match: 9. CDR3 sequence reads: CASSSLTSGILYEQYF. CDR3 bases: TGTGCCAGCAGCTCCCTCACTAGCGGGATCCTCTACGAGCAGTACTTC.

The gene calls are TRBV9 and TRBJ1-2; 10 bases match TRBD1. Per germline, CDR1 SGDLS and CDR2 YYNGEE. The junction had 2 bases not matched to a gene; V was cut back by 3 bases and J by 0 bases. This CDR3 has 15 residues. The CDR3 bases are TGTGCCAGCAGCGCAGGACAGGGGGCTAACTATGGCTACACCTTC. It translates to CASSAGQGANYGYTF.

J is TRBJ2-1 and V is TRBV11-3; the D is unclear. V was shortened by 3 bases and J by 3 bases, with 9 bases between the two germline ends. This CDR3 has 14 amino acids. Germline-derived CDR1 and CDR2 are SGHNT and YENEEA. CDR3 sequence: CASSFLQSYNEQFF. DNA of the CDR3: TGTGCCAGCAGCTTCTTACAGAGCTACAATGAGCAGTTCTTC.

The V call is TRBV6-5, the J call TRBJ1-4; D gene unclear. The CDR3 is 15 amino acids. The V gene lost 5 bases and the J gene lost 5 bases, with 15 bases spanning the gap. Germline lookup yields CDR1 MNHEY and CDR2 SVGAGI. CDR3 protein: CASSRTGPRNEKLFF. The CDR3 DNA reads TGTGCCAGCAGTAGGACGGGCCCCAGGAATGAAAAACTGTTTTTT.

A single count supports this clone. The gene calls are TRBV28 and TRBJ1-1; no clear D gene. The CDR3 totals 12 residues. V was trimmed by 3 bases and J by 10 bases, leaving 12 bases between them. Germline assignment: CDR1 MDHEN and CDR2 SYDVKM. The DNA for the CDR3 is TGTGCCAGCAGTTTCCCCCTAGGTCCAGCTTTCTTT. This encodes CASSFPLGPAFF.

The rearrangement uses TRBV6-6 and TRBJ2-7; TRBD1 matches at 7 bases. CDR1 is MNHNY, CDR2 SVGAGI, per germline (reference sequence). With 4 bases clipped from V and 1 base from J, the junction kept 4 bases outside the gene matches. The CDR3 length is 14 residues. CDR3 DNA: TGTGCCAGCAGTTTCGGGACAGCGTCCTACGAGCAGTACTTC. Protein: CASSFGTASYEQYF.

The chain joins TRBV3-1 (or the pseudogene TRBV3-2) to TRBJ1-3, with a tentative D call TRBD1 (5 bases). The V end lost 6 bases, the J end lost 0 bases, and 15 bases lay between the germline ends. The CDR3 extends over 16 amino acids. Germline V gives CDR1 LGHDT, CDR2 YNNKEL (reference sequence). CDR3 residues: CASSPQGTHSGNTIYF. CDR3 DNA: TGTGCCAGCAGTCCCCAGGGTACGCACTCTGGAAACACCATATATTTT.

V is TRBV27 and J is TRBJ1-5; D is perhaps TRBD1 (6 bases). CDR1 and CDR2 from the germline V gene are MNHEY and SMNVEV (reference sequence). V lost 5 bases and J 6 bases, leaving 17 bases between the germline ends. CDR3 size: 15 residues. The CDR3, as DNA: TGTGCCAGCAGTATTGTACAGGGTGCGATTCAGCCCCAGCATTTT. Protein product: CASSIVQGAIQPQHF.

The rearrangement links TRBV18 to TRBJ1-1; D is undetermined. Per germline, CDR1 KGHSH and CDR2 LQKENI. The CDR3 contains 14 residues. V gave up 3 bases and J gave up 7 bases, with 15 bases separating them. The CDR3 protein is CASSPTTLSDEAFF. The CDR3 DNA sequence: TGTGCCAGCTCACCTACCACGTTGTCGGATGAAGCTTTCTTT.

This clone was seen a few times. CDR3 residues: CASTRHSNQPQHF. In DNA form, the CDR3 reads TGTGCCAGTACCCGTCATAGCAATCAGCCCCAGCATTTT. The J gene is TRBJ1-5, the V gene TRBV19; no reliable D call. Trimming took 7 bases from V and 0 from J, leaving 7 bases between them. CDR3 length: 13 residues. The germline gives CDR1 LNHDA, CDR2 SQIVND (reference sequence).

The V gene is TRBV5-8, the J gene TRBJ2-1; D perhaps matches TRBD2 (6 bases). Germline V gene sequence: CDR1 SGHTS, CDR2 YDEGEE. CDR3 length equals 16 residues. Trimming shortened V by 4 bases and J by 3 bases, and 17 bases separated the two germline ends. The CDR3 here is CASSPALGSGYNEQFF. In nucleotides, the CDR3 is TGTGCCAGCAGCCCGGCCCTCGGTAGCGGCTACAATGAGCAGTTCTTC.

V usage is TRBV2 and J usage is TRBJ2-1; D possibly corresponds to TRBD2 (6 bases). This CDR3 is 16 amino acids long. Germline CDR1 and CDR2: SNHLY and FYNNEI. Trimming took 2 bases from V and 4 from J, leaving 15 bases between them. The CDR3 nucleotides read TGTGCCAGCAGTGAATGGAGGACTACCGCATACAATGAGCAGTTCTTC. Its protein product is CASSEWRTTAYNEQFF.

The gene calls are TRBV28 and TRBJ2-2; either TRBD1 or TRBD2 may supply D (7 bases each). The CDR3 loop spans 17 amino acids. Trimming cost V 4 bases and J 6 bases, with 21 bases left between them. Germline-derived CDR1 and CDR2 are MDHEN and SYDVKM. The CDR3 DNA sequence: TGTGCCAGCAGTTACGCGACAGGGAGGGACCAGGCCGGGGAGCTGTTTTTT. Its protein is CASSYATGRDQAGELFF.

The chain couples TRBV4-1 to TRBJ2-7; tentative D call: TRBD2 (5 bases). V lost 0 bases and J 4 bases, leaving 13 bases between the germline ends. The CDR3 is made up of 15 amino acids. Germline V gene sequence: CDR1 MGHRA, CDR2 YSYEKL. CDR3 sequence: CASSQEVLAGYEQYF. The CDR3 coding sequence is TGCGCCAGCAGCCAAGAGGTTCTAGCCGGTTACGAGCAGTACTTC.

V gene TRBV10-3 combines with J gene TRBJ1-4; TRBD1 is a possible D gene (5 bases). V was shortened by 6 bases and J by 3 bases, with 11 bases between the two germline ends. The CDR3 sequence is 14 residues long. Germline V gene data show CDR1 as ENHRY and CDR2 as SYGVKD. The CDR3 bases are TGTGCCATCAGAGAGGGGCTAGCTAATGAAAAACTGTTTTTT. It codes for CAIREGLANEKLFF.

Here the CDR3 reads CASSIGRRISGANVLTF. The CDR3 nucleotides are TGTGCCAGTAGTATAGGGCGGAGGATCTCTGGGGCCAACGTCCTGACTTTC. V and J are TRBV19 and TRBJ2-6, with D maybe TRBD2 (5 bases). Trimming removed 1 base from V and 0 bases from J, with 10 bases in between. CDR3 size: 17 residues. The germline CDR1 and CDR2 sequences are LNHDA and SQIVND (reference sequence).

The genes are TRBV5-1 and TRBJ2-3; 10 bases line up with TRBD1. With V trimmed by 1 base and J by 6 bases, 8 bases remained unmatched. The CDR3 is 16 amino acids. Per the germline V gene, CDR1 is SGHRS and CDR2 is YFSETQ. Here the CDR3 reads CASSLSGTGVPDTQYF. CDR3 coding DNA: TGCGCCAGCAGCTTGTCCGGGACAGGGGTACCGGATACGCAGTATTTT.

CDR3 residues: CASSARQGGNNEQFF. The CDR3 DNA follows: TGTGCCAGCAGCGCCCGACAGGGGGGGAACAATGAGCAGTTCTTC. The rearrangement links TRBV9 to TRBJ2-1; TRBD1 agrees at 9 bases. This CDR3 is built from 15 residues. From germline, CDR1 is SGDLS and CDR2 YYNGEE. V shed 3 bases, J shed 5 bases, and the junction held 6 bases outside the gene matches.

This chain uses TRBV18 with TRBJ2-6; D is possibly TRBD1 (6 bases). This CDR3 contains 17 residues. Germline loops: CDR1 KGHSH, CDR2 LQKENI. The V and J ends lost 3 bases and 1 base respectively, with 13 bases between them. CDR3 in amino acids: CASSPGPGESGANVLTF. The CDR3 DNA reads as TGTGCCAGCTCACCTGGGCCAGGGGAATCTGGGGCCAACGTCCTGACTTTC.

The chain uses TRBV30 and TRBJ1-2; the D is unclear. Germline values: CDR1 GTSNPN, CDR2 SVGIG (reference sequence). The CDR3 has 12 residues. Deletions cut 3 bases from V and 0 bases from J, with 5 bases between. This CDR3 reads CAWSGTNYGYTF. The CDR3 coding sequence is TGTGCCTGGAGCGGGACTAACTATGGCTACACCTTC.